These T cell receptor beta chains were read from a single sample in a study of human T cells and chemical hapten exposure. Each CDR3 protein is one row after TCRdb ran MiXCR on the RACE reads. The data hold about 65,000 distinct CDR3 sequences, with roughly 6.6% observed a single time. The sequenced sample consisted of whole blood. These receptors originate from a female donor in good health. Some clones in this sample may be carry-over from other donors' samples. CDR3s include the opening cysteine and the closing phenylalanine or tryptophan. The D gene is left open where the match is weak. Size tells how often a clone was seen (once, few, many) or the class of an expanded clone, and some rows leave it out.

>TRBJ2-7|many|TRBV5-6|TRBD1
TGTGCCAGCAGCGACAGGGAAGGCCCAACCTACGAGCAGTACTTC
CASSDREGPTYEQYF
>TRBJ1-6|few|TRBV28|TRBD1
TGTGCCAGCAGAAGACAGGGTGGTAATTCACCCCTCCACTTT
CASRRQGGNSPLHF
>TRBJ1-1|-|TRBV6-2/TRBV6-3|TRBD1
TGTGCCAGCAGTTTCACACAGGGGGCCACTGAAGCTTTCTTT
CASSFTQGATEAFF
>TRBJ1-1|many|TRBV6-2/TRBV6-3|-
TGTGCCAGCAGTTACGTTGGCCTTGGACGGAGCACTGAAGCTTTCTTT
CASSYVGLGRSTEAFF
>TRBJ2-7|many|TRBV27|TRBD2
TGTGCCAGCAGTCCCGAAGGGACTAGCGGGACCTACGAGCAGTACTTC
CASSPEGTSGTYEQYF
>TRBJ2-5|many|TRBV29-1|-
TGCAGCGTTACGGAGGAGACCCAGTACTTC
CSVTEETQYF
>TRBJ2-7|many|TRBV5-1|-
TGCGCCAGGGGAGGCTCCAAGCAGTACTTC
CARGGSKQYF
>TRBJ1-4|few|TRBV7-9|-
TGTGCCAGCAGCTACCGGGACAAGAATGAAAAACTGTTTTTT
CASSYRDKNEKLFF
>TRBJ2-3|few|TRBV5-6|TRBD2
TGTGCCAGCAGTTCCCGTAGCGGGAGGGTCACAGATACGCAGTATTTT
CASSSRSGRVTDTQYF
>TRBJ1-6|few|TRBV10-2|-
TGCGCCAGCAGTGTCGGCCTCTATAATTCACCCCTCCACTTT
CASSVGLYNSPLHF
>TRBJ1-5|few|TRBV28|-
TGTGCCAGCACCCCAGCCCAGACGGCTAAGTATCAGCCCCAGCATTTT
CASTPAQTAKYQPQHF
>TRBJ2-3|few|TRBV6-6|TRBD1
TGTGCCAGCAGTTCACTACTCCTTGGACAGGGGTTGGCAGATACGCAGTATTTT
CASSSLLLGQGLADTQYF
>TRBJ2-1|few|TRBV20-1|TRBD2
TGCAGTGCTAGGCGGGGGGCTGGGGATGAGCAGTTCTTC
CSARRGAGDEQFF
>TRBJ1-1|many|TRBV7-3|-
TGTGCCAGCAGTAAGAACAGGGACGAGACCACTGAAGCTTTCTTT
CASSKNRDETTEAFF
>TRBJ2-2|many|TRBV7-9|-
TGTGCCAGCAGCTTCTCCGGGGCTCTCTTAACCGGGGAGCTGTTTTTT
CASSFSGALLTGELFF